The source of this T cell receptor (beta chain) is a study of glioma-infiltrating T cells. The study's findings and limits: Gliomas, especially low-grade, showed above-expected tissue-blood divergence; non-neoplastic patients showed below. Tissue and blood shared very few CDR3 sequences.

The length of the CDR3 is 15 residues. CDR1 is SGDLS and CDR2 is YYNGEE in the germline V gene. The iRepertoire nested amplicon-rescue multiplex PCR amplified TCR alpha and beta CDR3s from RNA. TCRdb fed the multiplex PCR reads into MiXCR, producing one record per CDR3 protein. The table lists approximately 90,000 distinct CDR3 sequences, 20% to 25% of them singletons. This clonotype was counted a single time. Its antigen is not known. One junction end disagrees with the germline gene, perhaps due to a read error. The chain employs TRBV9 and TRBJ1-1; no clear D. Sequencing input: glioma tissue, nonneoplastic brain tissue, or PBMCs (not recorded which). This clonotype was sampled from a human donor with low-grade glioma or glioblastoma, undergoing nonglioma brain surgery, or in good health (not recorded which). The CDR3 sequence: CTSSVAPDGYTEAFF. The CDR3, as DNA: TGTACCAGCAGCGTAGCCCCGGACGGATACACTGAAGCTTTCTTT.